This passage covers 25 T cell receptor beta chains from one sample sequenced in a study of shared clonotypes between healthy human individuals (dated by TCRdb to about 2020). Library prep was done by the immunoSEQ multiplex PCR assay. The immuneACCESS repertoire file appears here via TCRdb, limited to in-frame rearrangements. These files lack a portion of the clones; in checked studies, under half of the deficit traces to unresolved V genes, and the cause of the others is not known. The sample table holds 97,000 or so clones, of which approximately 44% were seen once. The ten largest clones take up less than 15% of the sample. The sample consisted of PBMCs. The source is a middle-aged woman in good health. Some clones in this sample may be carry-over from other donors' samples.

The chain employs TRBV7-9 and TRBJ2-7, with 9 positions matching TRBD1. V lost 5 bases, J lost 6 bases, and 8 bases stayed unmatched. Germline CDR1 reads SEHNR; CDR2 reads FQNEAQ (reference sequence). This CDR3 has 14 amino acids. The CDR3 region is CASSLRTGDGEQYF. CDR3 DNA sequence: TGTGCCAGCAGCCTCAGGACAGGGGACGGCGAGCAGTACTTC.

With regard to this clone: A far more abundant clone sits one base away, making this likely a read error. The sample contains more than one DNA sequence encoding this CDR3. The chain carries TRBV29-1 and TRBJ1-2; D gene unclear. The germline V gene has CDR1 SQVTM and CDR2 ANQGSEA. Trimming left V 3 bases short and J 0 bases short, with 8 bases between. The CDR3 consists of 13 residues. Here the CDR3 DNA reads TGCAGCGTTGAGGCAGGAGCTAACTATGGCTACACCTTC. Translated, it gives CSVEAGANYGYTF.

The rearrangement joins TRBV4-2 to TRBJ2-3; tentative D call: TRBD2 (6 bases). CDR3 length equals 14 residues. Germline CDR1 and CDR2: LGHNA and YNFKEQ. Trimming left V 5 bases short and J 3 bases short, with 12 bases between. CDR3 protein: CASSMGGWTDTQYF. CDR3 in DNA: TGTGCCAGCAGCATGGGAGGTTGGACAGATACGCAGTATTTT.

The chain couples TRBV9 to TRBJ2-7, with 8 bases lining up with TRBD2. The CDR3 has 15 residues. V trimming: 2 bases; J trimming: 0 bases; junction bases outside the gene matches: 4. The germline CDR1 and CDR2 sequences are SGDLS and YYNGEE. CDR3 residues: CASSVTAGDSYEQYF. CDR3 in DNA: TGTGCCAGCAGCGTTACAGCGGGAGACTCCTACGAGCAGTACTTC.

This sequence joins TRBV28 and TRBJ2-1; D is ambiguous. Germline V gives CDR1 MDHEN, CDR2 SYDVKM. The germline V and J ends were trimmed by 7 bases and 8 bases, with 21 bases remaining between them. The CDR3 runs 15 residues. The DNA of the CDR3 is TGTGCCAGCATTAGAGGCGATCCCCGCCGGGATGAGCAGTTCTTC. It yields the protein CASIRGDPRRDEQFF.

This clone has more than one count but fewer than ten. Mismatch with germline at one junction end may stem from a read error. The CDR3 loop reads CASSPVEGTNTGGLFF. The CDR3 DNA is TGTGCCAGCTCCCCGGTCGAGGGGACAAACACCGGGGGGCTGTTTTTT. V gene TRBV25-1 combines with J gene TRBJ2-2; D assignment may be TRBD1 or TRBD2 (6 bases each). Germline lookup yields CDR1 MGHDK and CDR2 SYGVNS. The length of the CDR3 is 16 residues.

The chain employs TRBV11-2 and TRBJ2-1; a weak D match, TRBD2 (5 bases). The CDR3 is made up of 14 amino acids. Trimming removed 4 bases at V and 2 bases at J, with 9 bases between. Germline assignment: CDR1 SGHAT and CDR2 FQNNGV. CDR3 in amino acids: CASSSSGTYNEQFF. The CDR3 DNA reads TGTGCCAGCAGCTCCTCCGGGACCTACAATGAGCAGTTCTTC.

The gene calls are TRBV7-2 and TRBJ2-2; D is uncertain. Trimming pared 1 base from V and 1 base from J, leaving 7 bases between. The CDR3 contains 15 residues. The germline CDR1 and CDR2 sequences are SGHTA and FQGNSA. For the CDR3, the DNA is TGTGCCAGCAGCTTAGATTATGGGAACACCGGGGAGCTGTTTTTT. Its protein is CASSLDYGNTGELFF. The variable domain in full, completed from reference TRBV7-2 and TRBJ2-2, reads GAGVSQSPSNKVTEKGKDVELRCDPISGHTALYWYRQSLGQGLEFLIYFQGNSAPDKSGLPSDRFSAERTGGSVSTLTIQRTQQEDSAVYLCASSLDYGNTGELFFGEGSRLTVL.

This clone was counted ten times or more. V gene TRBV2 combines with J gene TRBJ2-3; D unclear. This CDR3 spans 12 amino acids. Trimming removed 2 bases at V and 6 bases at J, with 6 bases between. Germline CDR1 reads SNHLY; CDR2 reads FYNNEI. CDR3 residues: CASSESGDTQYF. The CDR3 bases are TGTGCCAGCAGTGAATCGGGTGATACGCAGTATTTT.

The chain has TRBV9 and TRBJ2-2; 8 bases are shared with TRBD2. Germline V lookup: CDR1 SGDLS, CDR2 YYNGEE. The CDR3 consists of 17 residues. V was clipped by 0 bases and J by 7 bases; unmatched bases: 11. DNA for the CDR3: TGTGCCAGCAGCGTAGAAATCAGCGGGAGATTCGGCGGGGAGCTGTTTTTT. It yields the protein CASSVEISGRFGGELFF.

This chain links TRBV5-1 with TRBJ2-1; D is perhaps TRBD2 (5 bases). Trimming removed 5 bases at V and 3 bases at J, with 12 bases between. Germline-derived CDR1 and CDR2 are SGHRS and YFSETQ. The CDR3 consists of 14 residues. Written as DNA, the CDR3 is TGCGCCAGCAGTTCAGCGGAGCTCTACAATGAGCAGTTCTTC. This codes for CASSSAELYNEQFF.

The chain couples TRBV11-2 to TRBJ1-6; D remains ambiguous. Germline V gives CDR1 SGHAT, CDR2 FQNNGV. CDR3 size: 15 residues. Trimming shortened V by 5 bases and J by 7 bases, and 15 bases separated the two germline ends. The CDR3 region has the DNA TGTGCCAGCAGCCCCCGCCGGGATGGCAATTCACCCCTCCACTTT. It yields the protein CASSPRRDGNSPLHF.

This clone has a handful of counts. The rearrangement joins TRBV30 to TRBJ2-4; possibly TRBD2 for D (5 bases). This CDR3 is built from 14 residues. V was pared by 6 bases and J by 0 bases, with 12 bases between. Germline CDR1 GTSNPN, CDR2 SVGIG (reference sequence). The CDR3 is CACDYGLAKNIQYF. The CDR3, as DNA: TGTGCCTGTGACTATGGGCTAGCCAAAAACATTCAGTACTTC. The whole variable domain, remainder taken from reference TRBV30 and TRBJ2-4, is SQTIHQWPATLVQPVGSPLSLECTVEGTSNPNLYWYRQAAGRGLQLLFYSVGIGQISSEVPQNLSASRPQDRQFILSSKKLLLSDSGFYLCACDYGLAKNIQYFGAGTRLSVL.

The chain recombines TRBV5-4 with TRBJ2-7; 8 nucleotides agree with TRBD1. The CDR3 contains 14 residues. The V gene end was trimmed by 4 bases and the J gene end by 5 bases; junction bases not matched to a gene: 8. From germline, CDR1 is SGHNT and CDR2 YYREEE (reference sequence). Here the CDR3 DNA reads TGTGCCAGCAGCGTGCAGGGGGCGGCCCACGAGCAGTACTTC. Its translation is CASSVQGAAHEQYF.

Comments on this clone: A read error is likely here: a far larger clone is one base away. V gene TRBV7-3 combines with J gene TRBJ1-4, with TRBD1 identical over 8 bases. The CDR3 totals 15 residues. Trimming removed 5 bases from V and 3 bases from J; junction bases left unmatched: 5. From germline, CDR1 is SGHTA and CDR2 FQGTGA. CDR3 region: CASSPGTGPNEKLFF. The CDR3 DNA follows: TGTGCCAGCAGCCCAGGGACAGGCCCTAATGAAAAACTGTTTTTT. Looking up the rest from reference TRBV7-3 and TRBJ1-4 gives the full variable domain: GAGVSQTPSNKVTEKGKYVELRCDPISGHTALYWYRQSLGQGPEFLIYFQGTGAADDSGLPNDRFFAVRPEGSVSTLKIQRTERGDSAVYLCASSPGTGPNEKLFFGSGTQLSVL.

Turning to this clone: A far bigger clonotype differs at one base, so this is likely a read error. This chain links TRBV7-8 with TRBJ1-2, with D possibly TRBD1 on 6 matching bases. The CDR3 covers 13 residues. The ends were cut back, 6 bases at V and 7 bases at J, with 15 bases in the middle. Germline assignment: CDR1 SGHVS and CDR2 FQNEAQ. CDR3 nucleotide sequence: TGTGCCAGCAGAAAACAGGGTATGACTGGCTACACCTTC. This translates into CASRKQGMTGYTF.

The rearrangement links TRBV19 to TRBJ2-7; D unclear. Trimming removed 9 bases at V and 2 bases at J, with 20 bases between. CDR1 is LNHDA and CDR2 is SQIVND in the germline V gene (reference sequence). The CDR3 loop spans 15 amino acids. The CDR3 is CASSFLRYSPYEQYF. CDR3 nucleotide sequence: TGTGCCAGCAGTTTCCTCCGCTACTCACCCTACGAGCAGTACTTC.

The chain uses TRBV11-2 and TRBJ2-7, with D perhaps matching TRBD2 (5 bases). The CDR3 runs 13 residues. Germline loops: CDR1 SGHAT, CDR2 FQNNGV. Trimming shortened V by 3 bases and J by 2 bases, and 8 bases separated the two germline ends. This CDR3 reads CASSLRDTYEQYF. CDR3 sequence (DNA): TGTGCCAGCAGCTTGAGGGATACCTACGAGCAGTACTTC.

This clone was picked up many times. The gene calls are TRBV10-2 and TRBJ2-5; 7 nucleotides line up with TRBD2. J lost 5 bases, V lost 6 bases, and 6 bases had no gene match. The CDR3 is 13 residues long. Germline assignment: CDR1 WSHSY and CDR2 SAAADI. The CDR3 sequence is CASRRGKLETQYF. The CDR3 bases are TGCGCCAGCAGGCGGGGGAAGCTTGAGACCCAGTACTTC.

The sample holds a few counts of this clone. This sequence joins TRBV7-9 and TRBJ2-6; 9 bases fit TRBD1. V lost 3 bases, J lost 1 base, and 7 bases stayed unmatched. The CDR3 loop spans 18 amino acids. Germline CDR1 is SEHNR and CDR2 is FQNEAQ (reference sequence). The chain's CDR3 is CASSLRGQGGSGANVLTF. Here the CDR3 DNA reads TGTGCCAGCAGCTTGAGGGGACAGGGAGGGTCTGGGGCCAACGTCCTGACTTTC.

The chain carries TRBV6-5 and TRBJ2-7; D is possibly TRBD1 (6 bases). Germline values: CDR1 MNHEY, CDR2 SVGAGI. Trimming left V 6 bases short and J 5 bases short, with 14 bases between. The length of the CDR3 is 13 residues. The DNA of the CDR3 is TGTGCCAGCAGCTTTCCAGGGGTCCACGAGCAGTACTTC. Residues: CASSFPGVHEQYF.

The chain has TRBV30 and TRBJ1-6; maybe TRBD1 (5 bases). V shed 8 bases and J shed 5 bases, with 16 bases lying between them. Germline CDR1 and CDR2: GTSNPN and SVGIG (reference sequence). CDR3 length: 14 residues. The CDR3 loop reads CAPAGQQDNSPLHF. The CDR3 region has the DNA TGTGCCCCCGCGGGGCAGCAAGATAATTCACCCCTCCACTTT.

This clone has at least ten counts. V usage is TRBV29-1 and J usage is TRBJ2-1, with a weak D call TRBD1 (6 bases). The V gene's germline CDR1 is SQVTM and CDR2 ANQGSEA. Trimming left V 4 bases short and J 5 bases short, with 9 bases between. The CDR3 totals 12 residues. The CDR3 region is CSVGGLHNEQFF. CDR3 DNA: TGCAGCGTTGGGGGGCTTCACAATGAGCAGTTCTTC.

The table lists this clone with a few counts. The chain employs TRBV29-1 and TRBJ2-1; possible D gene TRBD2, 5 bases. Trimming left V 2 bases short and J 9 bases short, with 20 bases between. CDR1 and CDR2 (germline): SQVTM, ANQGSEA. CDR3 length: 15 amino acids. This CDR3 reads CSVEKVDYKAGEQFF. As DNA, the CDR3 is TGCAGCGTTGAAAAGGTAGACTACAAGGCCGGTGAGCAGTTCTTC.

In this sample, this clone turned up many times. This chain connects TRBV9 to TRBJ1-4; D is unclear. This CDR3 has 13 amino acids. Germline V lookup: CDR1 SGDLS, CDR2 YYNGEE. V lost 3 bases to trimming and J lost 5 bases, with 8 bases between them. The CDR3 sequence: CASSGADNEKLFF. The CDR3 DNA reads TGTGCCAGCAGCGGGGCGGACAATGAAAAACTGTTTTTT.